One and the same sample provided the 28 T cell receptor beta chains below, sequenced in a study of cytomegalovirus exposure and HLA in healthy donors. 13 Jbeta primers and 60 Vbeta primers were used for the PCR. Clones were sequenced by immunoSEQ multiplex PCR, and TCRdb holds only the in-frame ones, with some missing. Among around 71,000 clones listed, roughly 64% were seen once. Sequenced sample: PBMCs. The receptors were sampled from a young man in good health and CMV-seropositive.

V is TRBV9 and J is TRBJ2-3; 13 bases fit TRBD2. CDR1 is SGDLS and CDR2 is YYNGEE in the germline V gene. The junction had 10 bases not matched to a gene; V was cut back by 0 bases and J by 3 bases. The CDR3 is 19 residues long. CDR3 in DNA: TGTGCCAGCAGCGTAGGCGGGCGACTAGCGGGGGGTGGGACAGATACGCAGTATTTT. Its translation: CASSVGGRLAGGGTDTQYF.

The chain has TRBV27 and TRBJ2-1; 8 nucleotides align to TRBD2. Germline V gene lookup returns CDR1 MNHEY and CDR2 SMNVEV (reference sequence). CDR3 length: 15 residues. Germline trimming cut 2 bases from V and 8 bases from J; bases unmatched to any gene: 8. DNA for the CDR3: TGTGCCAGCAGTTTAGTAGCGGGGACTTATTATGAGCAGTTCTTC. It encodes CASSLVAGTYYEQFF.

The chain recombines TRBV6-1 with TRBJ2-3; 10 bases fit TRBD2. Germline V gene lookup returns CDR1 MNHNS and CDR2 SASEGT. The CDR3 length is 15 residues. Unmatched junction bases numbered 1, after V lost 0 bases and J lost 4 bases. CDR3 sequence reads: CASSEAAGGPDTQYF. The CDR3 nucleotides read TGTGCCAGCAGTGAAGCAGCGGGGGGGCCAGATACGCAGTATTTT.

This clone was counted between two and nine times. The chain is built from TRBV18 and TRBJ1-1, with TRBD1 matching over 9 bases. The germline gives CDR1 KGHSH, CDR2 LQKENI. The CDR3 extends over 15 amino acids. J was trimmed by 8 bases and V by 4 bases; bases with no gene match: 11. The chain's CDR3 is CASSRGPDRGDEAFF. The CDR3 region has the DNA TGTGCCAGCTCACGCGGCCCGGACAGGGGAGACGAAGCTTTCTTT.

The chain recombines TRBV5-4 with TRBJ2-5, with 12 nucleotides matching TRBD2. Germline assignment: CDR1 SGHNT and CDR2 YYREEE (reference sequence). The CDR3 contains 17 residues. V dropped 3 bases and J dropped 0; count of bases not matched to a gene: 6. DNA for the CDR3: TGTGCCAGCAGCTCCTGGACTAGCGGGGTATACCAAGAGACCCAGTACTTC. Its protein is CASSSWTSGVYQETQYF.

The chain carries TRBV10-3 and TRBJ1-6, with D tentatively TRBD1 (5 bases). The CDR3 runs to 13 residues. Germline lookup yields CDR1 ENHRY and CDR2 SYGVKD. V shed 3 bases and J shed 8 bases, with 8 bases lying between them. CDR3 in DNA: TGTGCCATCAGTGACAGGGCCTATTCACCCCTCCACTTT. Translation: CAISDRAYSPLHF.

The chain has TRBV18 and TRBJ1-3; the D gene is possibly TRBD1 (5 bases). Deletions cut 3 bases from V and 1 base from J, with 16 bases between. This CDR3 is built from 17 residues. Per germline, CDR1 KGHSH and CDR2 LQKENI. CDR3 bases: TGTGCCAGCTCACCCCGGGGCGGGGGATCATCTGGAAACACCATATATTTT. This sequence encodes CASSPRGGGSSGNTIYF.

The chain employs TRBV28 and TRBJ2-7; possible D gene TRBD1, 6 bases. Germline V gene sequence: CDR1 MDHEN, CDR2 SYDVKM. This CDR3 comprises 15 residues. V lost 6 bases and J lost 3, with 18 bases in between. CDR3 nucleotide sequence: TGTGCCAGCAGACCCCGCGACAGGTCTAACTACGAGCAGTACTTC. This translates into CASRPRDRSNYEQYF.

This clone has a handful of counts. This sequence joins TRBV5-8 and TRBJ1-2; maybe TRBD1 (5 bases). This CDR3 spans 17 amino acids. Germline-derived CDR1 and CDR2 are SGHTS and YDEGEE. V was shortened by 1 base and J by 4 bases, with 20 bases between the two germline ends. This CDR3 is CASSLPGGIGPAYGYTF. CDR3 nucleotide sequence: TGTGCCAGCAGCTTGCCCGGGGGTATCGGGCCAGCCTATGGCTACACCTTC.

J is TRBJ1-3 and V is TRBV4-2; D gene uncertain. The V gene lost 4 bases and the J gene lost 4 bases, with 11 bases spanning the gap. The CDR3 sequence is 14 residues long. CDR1 and CDR2 from the germline V gene are LGHNA and YNFKEQ. The DNA for the CDR3 is TGTGCCAGCAGCCCCGAGCATTCCGGAAACACCATATATTTT. Protein: CASSPEHSGNTIYF.

V is TRBV5-6 and J is TRBJ2-7; 11 bases line up with TRBD1. CDR3 length: 14 residues. V shed 3 bases and J 3 bases; nucleotides not matched to a gene: 2. Germline values: CDR1 SGHDT, CDR2 YYEEEE. The CDR3 sequence is CASSSGTGGYEQYF. Here the CDR3 DNA reads TGTGCCAGCAGCTCCGGGACAGGGGGCTACGAGCAGTACTTC.

On this clone itself: Given a much more abundant clone one base away, this may be a read error. The same CDR3 also results from other DNA sequences found in this sample. The V and J genes are TRBV7-3 and TRBJ2-3, with TRBD2 matching 9 bases. CDR1 and CDR2 from the germline V gene are SGHTA and FQGTGA. The V segment lost 1 base and the J segment 4 bases; nucleotides outside the gene matches: 0. The CDR3 has 14 residues. CDR3 nucleotides: TGTGCCAGCAGCTTAAGCGGGGGGGCAGATACGCAGTATTTT. As protein: CASSLSGGADTQYF.

This clone appeared a few times. The V call is TRBV4-1, the J call TRBJ1-5, with 7 positions matching TRBD1. V lost 7 bases, J lost 3 bases, and 9 bases stayed unmatched. The CDR3 loop spans 15 amino acids. The germline V gene has CDR1 MGHRA and CDR2 YSYEKL. The CDR3 nucleotides read TGCGCCAGCACCGAACACGACAGGGTCAATCAGCCCCAGCATTTT. Its protein is CASTEHDRVNQPQHF.

The rearrangement joins TRBV7-2 to TRBJ2-5, with D maybe TRBD2 (7 bases). V lost 0 bases and J 4 bases, leaving 12 bases between the germline ends. Per the germline V gene, CDR1 is SGHTA and CDR2 is FQGNSA. CDR3 size: 15 residues. This CDR3 reads CASSLAGGRGETQYF. The CDR3 DNA reads as TGTGCCAGCAGCTTAGCGGGGGGGCGGGGAGAGACCCAGTACTTC.

This clone occurred a few times. J is TRBJ2-1 and V is TRBV13; the match to TRBD2 covers 11 bases. In germline, CDR1 is PRHDT, CDR2 FYEKMQ (reference sequence). The CDR3 runs to 18 residues. With 0 bases clipped from V and 11 bases from J, the junction kept 15 bases outside the gene matches. This CDR3 reads CASSLGLRGSGGGAKQFF. The CDR3 nucleotides are TGTGCCAGCAGCTTAGGCCTACGGGGTAGCGGGGGGGGCGCAAAGCAGTTCTTC.

A word on this clone: Other DNA sequences of this sample code for an identical CDR3. The genes are TRBV7-9 and TRBJ1-3; D unresolved. Germline CDR1 is SEHNR and CDR2 is FQNEAQ (reference sequence). Deletions cut 1 base from V and 4 bases from J, with 8 bases between. This CDR3 region has 14 residues. The CDR3 nucleotides read TGTGCCAGCAGCTTAGTAACACCAGGAAACACCATATATTTT. Translation gives CASSLVTPGNTIYF.

The V gene is TRBV19, the J gene TRBJ1-5; TRBD1 is a possible D gene (5 bases). This CDR3 is built from 13 residues. CDR1 is LNHDA and CDR2 is SQIVND in the germline V gene (reference sequence). With 5 bases removed from V and 7 bases from J, the gap between germline ends came to 12 bases. This CDR3 reads CASSQGVGQPQHF. In DNA form, the CDR3 reads TGTGCCAGTAGTCAGGGCGTCGGGCAGCCCCAGCATTTT.

Comments on this clone: In the same sample, other DNA sequences code for this CDR3. The gene calls are TRBV6-5 and TRBJ2-7, with D unclear. Germline loops: CDR1 MNHEY, CDR2 SVGAGI. This CDR3 region has 13 residues. Trimming left V 6 bases short and J 7 bases short, with 16 bases between. CDR3 loop: CASRPERQAEQYF. In DNA form, the CDR3 reads TGTGCCAGCAGACCCGAAAGGCAGGCTGAGCAGTACTTC.

The rearrangement joins TRBV4-2 to TRBJ2-5; 11 nucleotides line up with TRBD2. The germline V gene encodes CDR1 LGHNA and CDR2 YNFKEQ. This CDR3 has 19 amino acids. The ends lost 3 bases at V and 5 bases at J; junction bases unmatched: 17. In nucleotides, the CDR3 is TGTGCCAGCAGCCACTCCGCTAGTACTAGCGGGGGCCCTGACGAGACCCAGTACTTC. Protein sequence: CASSHSASTSGGPDETQYF.

This clone has only a few counts. The chain uses TRBV5-1 and TRBJ2-3, with TRBD2 matching over 7 bases. This CDR3 is built from 15 residues. Per the germline V gene, CDR1 is SGHRS and CDR2 is YFSETQ. V dropped 1 base and J dropped 0; count of bases not matched to a gene: 2. CDR3 region: CASSLWGGSTDTQYF. The CDR3 DNA reads as TGCGCCAGCAGCTTGTGGGGGGGTAGCACAGATACGCAGTATTTT. Filled out from reference TRBV5-1 and TRBJ2-3, the complete variable domain reads KAGVTQTPRYLIKTRGQQVTLSCSPISGHRSVSWYQQTPGQGLQFLFEYFSETQRNKGNFPGRFSGRQFSNSRSEMNVSTLELGDSALYLCASSLWGGSTDTQYFGPGTRLTVL.

This sequence joins TRBV7-6 and TRBJ2-1, with 11 bases that match TRBD2. With V trimmed by 1 base and J by 3 bases, 11 bases remained unmatched. From germline, CDR1 is SGHVS and CDR2 FNYEAQ. There are 19 residues in the CDR3. CDR3 DNA: TGTGCCAGCAGCTTAGTCCCACTACGGGGGACTAGCGGCTACAATGAGCAGTTCTTC. Translation: CASSLVPLRGTSGYNEQFF. The variable domain in full, completed from reference TRBV7-6 and TRBJ2-1, reads GAGVSQSPRYKVTKRGQDVALRCDPISGHVSLYWYRQALGQGPEFLTYFNYEAQQDKSGLPNDRFSAERPEGSISTLTIQRTEQRDSAMYRCASSLVPLRGTSGYNEQFFGPGTRLTVL.

This chain joins TRBV5-1 and TRBJ2-7; 12 bases are shared with TRBD2. CDR3 length: 17 amino acids. V lost 1 base, J lost 6 bases, and 11 bases stayed unmatched. Germline loops: CDR1 SGHRS, CDR2 YFSETQ. Here the CDR3 reads CASSLYPQTSGSSEQYF. Written as DNA, the CDR3 is TGCGCCAGCAGCTTGTACCCACAGACTAGCGGGAGCAGCGAGCAGTACTTC.

The chain couples TRBV10-3 to TRBJ1-3; TRBD1 aligns across 7 bases. CDR3 length equals 14 residues. The J segment lost 0 bases and the V segment lost 7 bases, leaving 3 bases of the junction unmatched. Per the germline V gene, CDR1 is ENHRY and CDR2 is SYGVKD. DNA for the CDR3: TGTGCCATCATGGACAGGAACTCTGGAAACACCATATATTTT. Encoded protein: CAIMDRNSGNTIYF.

The V call is TRBV5-1, the J call TRBJ2-7; D is perhaps TRBD2 (5 bases). The CDR3 is made up of 15 amino acids. Germline CDR1 is SGHRS and CDR2 is YFSETQ. The germline V and J ends were trimmed by 5 bases and 2 bases, with 17 bases remaining between them. CDR3 in amino acids: CASRSLQDYTYEQYF. The DNA of the CDR3 is TGCGCCAGCAGGTCATTACAAGACTACACCTACGAGCAGTACTTC. Drawing the rest from reference TRBV5-1 and TRBJ2-7, the complete variable domain is KAGVTQTPRYLIKTRGQQVTLSCSPISGHRSVSWYQQTPGQGLQFLFEYFSETQRNKGNFPGRFSGRQFSNSRSEMNVSTLELGDSALYLCASRSLQDYTYEQYFGPGTRLTVT.

The rearrangement links TRBV5-1 to TRBJ1-6; 9 bases align to TRBD1. Losses at the gene ends were 4 bases for V and 6 bases for J; bases not matched to a gene: 8. The CDR3 extends over 16 amino acids. CDR1 and CDR2 (germline): SGHRS, YFSETQ. The DNA of the CDR3 is TGCGCCAGCAGCGCGGATGGACAGGGGACTAATTCACCCCTCCACTTT. It encodes CASSADGQGTNSPLHF.

This chain connects TRBV6-5 to TRBJ2-7; D unclear. The CDR3 has 14 residues. In germline, CDR1 is MNHEY, CDR2 SVGAGI. The V and J ends lost 7 bases and 6 bases respectively, with 19 bases between them. CDR3 sequence reads: CASTTDTHPREQYF. In nucleotides, the CDR3 is TGTGCCAGCACAACAGACACGCATCCCCGCGAGCAGTACTTC.

V usage is TRBV7-9 and J usage is TRBJ2-1, with D tentatively TRBD2 (6 bases). Germline V gene sequence: CDR1 SEHNR, CDR2 FQNEAQ (reference sequence). V lost 5 bases, J lost 0 bases, and 14 bases lay in between. CDR3 size: 16 residues. The CDR3: CASSGRRGSSYNEQFF. The CDR3 nucleotides are TGTGCCAGCAGCGGTCGTCGGGGGAGCTCCTACAATGAGCAGTTCTTC.

J is TRBJ2-7 and V is TRBV10-3; 7 nucleotides match TRBD1. With 3 bases clipped from V and 2 bases from J, the junction kept 4 bases outside the gene matches. The germline V gene encodes CDR1 ENHRY and CDR2 SYGVKD. This CDR3 spans 14 amino acids. CDR3 sequence (DNA): TGTGCCATCAGTGATATTGGACAGGCCTACGAGCAGTACTTC. It yields the protein CAISDIGQAYEQYF.